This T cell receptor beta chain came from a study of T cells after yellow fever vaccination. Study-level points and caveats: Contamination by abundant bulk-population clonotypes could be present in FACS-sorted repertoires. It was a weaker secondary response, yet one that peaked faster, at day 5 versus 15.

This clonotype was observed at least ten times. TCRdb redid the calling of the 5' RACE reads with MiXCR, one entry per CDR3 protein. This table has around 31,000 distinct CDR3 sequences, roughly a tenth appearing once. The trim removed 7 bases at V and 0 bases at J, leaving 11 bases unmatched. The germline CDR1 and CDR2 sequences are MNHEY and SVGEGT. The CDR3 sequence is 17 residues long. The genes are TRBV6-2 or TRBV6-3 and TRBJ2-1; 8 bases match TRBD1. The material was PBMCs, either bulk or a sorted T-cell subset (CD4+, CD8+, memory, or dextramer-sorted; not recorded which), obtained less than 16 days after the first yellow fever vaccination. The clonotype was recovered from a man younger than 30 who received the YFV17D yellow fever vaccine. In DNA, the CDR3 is TGTGCCAGCACCGATAAGGACAGGGTGAGCTCCTACAATGAGCAGTTCTTC. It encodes CASTDKDRVSSYNEQFF.